This TCR beta chain was obtained from a study of CD8 T cells in Susac syndrome. V was shortened by 9 bases and J by 3 bases, with 32 bases between the two germline ends. Germline V gene data show CDR1 as SEHNR and CDR2 as FQNEAQ (reference sequence). This CDR3 has 19 amino acids. Reverse transcription of roughly 0.5 to 1 ug RNA was performed with random hexamers. TCRdb reprocessed the immunoSEQ multiplex PCR reads with MiXCR, giving one entry per CDR3 protein. The sample has about 210,000 distinct CDR3 sequences, around 95% seen once. The sequence derives from a human donor with multiple sclerosis. Sequencing was carried out using CD4+ T cells from PBMCs. J is TRBJ2-5 and V is TRBV7-9; D perhaps matches TRBD1 (5 bases). The CDR3, as DNA: TGTGCCAGTTCCCCTAGTGGGGCTATGGTAGTGCGGAAAGAAGAGACCCAGTACTTC. Translated, it gives CASSPSGAMVVRKEETQYF. Combining the CDR3 with reference TRBV7-9 and TRBJ2-5 gives the whole variable domain DTGVSQNPRHKITKRGQNVTFRCDPISEHNRLYWYRQTLGQGPEFLTYFQNEAQLEKSRLLSDRFSAERPKGSFSTLEIQRTEQGDSAMYLCASSPSGAMVVRKEETQYFGPGTRLLVL.